These T cell receptor beta chains were read from a single sample in a study of shared clonotypes between healthy human individuals. Sequenced by immunoSEQ multiplex PCR; TCRdb stores in-frame clones only, minus some. The table records some 2 million clones, 90% to 95% of them present only once. Sequencing was performed on naive CD4+ T cells sorted from blood. These receptors were obtained from a man younger than 35 in good health. CDR3s include the opening cysteine and the closing phenylalanine or tryptophan. The D gene is left open where the match is weak. Rows give clone size only sometimes, using once, few, many, or a class for an expanded clone.

>TRBV5-1|14|NA|NA|TRBJ2-7
TGCGCCAGCAGCTTGCCCGCACCCTCCGACGAGCAGTACTTC
CASSLPAPSDEQYF
>TRBV9|15|NA|NA|TRBJ2-5
TGTGCCAGCAGCGTACAGGGCCGGACGCAAGAGACCCAGTACTTC
CASSVQGRTQETQYF
>TRBV5-1|17|NA|TRBD2|TRBJ2-1
TGCGCCAGCAGCTTGGGCCTACTAGCGGGAGTGAAGAATGAGCAGTTCTTC
CASSLGLLAGVKNEQFF
>TRBV5-1|14|NA|NA|TRBJ2-1
TGCGCCAGCAGCTTGTTGTCGGGTCCCAATGAGCAGTTCTTC
CASSLLSGPNEQFF
>TRBV30|15|NA|TRBD1|TRBJ1-4
TGTGCCTGGAGTGTACAGGGGGCAGCTAATGAAAAACTGTTTTTT
CAWSVQGAANEKLFF
>TRBV7-9|13|NA|TRBD2|TRBJ2-7
TGTGCCAGCAGCGCGGGAGGGCCTTACGAGCAGTACTTC
CASSAGGPYEQYF
>TRBV11-2|14|NA|TRBD1|TRBJ1-1
TGTGCCAGCAGCTTAGTAGGGGGCCTCACTGAAGCTTTCTTT
CASSLVGGLTEAFF
>TRBV4-1|16|NA|NA|TRBJ2-2
TGCGCCAGCAGCCGAGGAGAGGGGTCGAACACCGGGGAGCTGTTTTTT
CASSRGEGSNTGELFF
>TRBV18|15|NA|TRBD1|TRBJ2-7
TGTGCCAGCTCACCCGGACAGGGGGGAGGCTACGAGCAGTACTTC
CASSPGQGGGYEQYF
>TRBV28|14|NA|NA|TRBJ1-2
TGTGCCAGCAGTTTAAGGAAACTGCTCTATGGCTACACCTTC
CASSLRKLLYGYTF
>TRBV20-1|11|NA|NA|TRBJ1-1
TGCAGTGCTCCTGACAGATCCGAACCTTTCTTT
CSAPDRSEPFF
>TRBV19|14|NA|TRBD1|TRBJ2-7
TGTGCCAGTTCGGACAGGGTGGGGTCCTACGAGCAGTACTTC
CASSDRVGSYEQYF
>TRBV11-2|15|NA|NA|TRBJ2-1
TGTGCCAGCAGCTTATCAGGGCGTCGGGAAAATGAGCAGTTCTTC
CASSLSGRRENEQFF
>TRBV7-6|12|NA|NA|TRBJ2-5
TGTGCCAGCAGCATTGGGCTGGAGACCCAGTACTTC
CASSIGLETQYF
>TRBV30|15|NA|NA|TRBJ2-5
TGTGCCTGGAGTGTTAAGGGTTGGTACCAAGAGACCCAGTACTTC
CAWSVKGWYQETQYF
>TRBV5-4|15|NA|NA|TRBJ2-2
TGTGCCAGCAGCTTGCGGGACCTTAACACCGGGGAGCTGTTTTTT
CASSLRDLNTGELFF
>TRBV10-3|14|NA|NA|TRBJ2-2
TGTGCCATCATGCGTGGGGCGAACACCGGGGAGCTGTTTTTT
CAIMRGANTGELFF
>TRBV5-1|15|NA|NA|TRBJ1-4
TGCGCCAGCAAACCCAATGCTGGGACTAATGAAAAACTGTTTTTT
CASKPNAGTNEKLFF
>TRBV15|15|NA|TRBD1|TRBJ2-7
TGTGCCACCAGCAGAATACGGACAGGGTCCTACGAGCAGTACTTC
CATSRIRTGSYEQYF
>TRBV5-4|16|NA|NA|TRBJ1-3
TGTGCCAGCAGCCCCCGGGGGGGGGTGGAAGGAAACACCATATATTTT
CASSPRGGVEGNTIYF
>TRBV11-3|14|NA|NA|TRBJ2-7
TGTGCCAGCAGCCCACCGGGACATACCTACGAGCAGTACTTC
CASSPPGHTYEQYF
>TRBV27|15|NA|NA|TRBJ2-2
TGTGCCAGCAGGACAACTAGGCTGAACACCGGGGAGCTGTTTTTT
CASRTTRLNTGELFF
>TRBV15|14|NA|NA|TRBJ1-5
TGTGCCACTGCGACAGGTTATAGCAATCAGCCCCAGCATTTT
CATATGYSNQPQHF
>TRBV19|15|NA|NA|TRBJ1-5
TGTGCCAGTAGTTGGGATACAGGTAGCAATCAGCCCCAGCATTTT
CASSWDTGSNQPQHF
>TRBV30|12|NA|NA|TRBJ2-1
TGTGCCTGGAGAATTGAATACAATGAGCAGTTCTTC
CAWRIEYNEQFF
>TRBV7-9|15|many|TRBD1|TRBJ1-2
TGTGCCAGCAGAGGCGGGACAGAGCGAGGCTATGGCTACACCTTC
CASRGGTERGYGYTF
>TRBV4-3|11|NA|NA|TRBJ2-7
TGCGCCAGCAGCCAAAGGGATGAGCAGTACTTC
CASSQRDEQYF
>TRBV7-9|13|NA|NA|TRBJ2-7
TGTGCCAGCAGCTTGGGAGATTCCTACGAGCAGTACTTC
CASSLGDSYEQYF
>TRBV6-1|13|NA|NA|TRBJ1-1
TGTGCCAGCAGTGCTCTCAGGGGTCTTGAAGCTTTCTTT
CASSALRGLEAFF
>TRBV18|14|once|NA|TRBJ1-2
TGTGCCAGCTCACCAAACGGGCAGAACTATGGCTACACCTTC
CASSPNGQNYGYTF
>TRBV6-6|14|NA|NA|TRBJ1-3
TGTGCCAGCAGCCTAGGGAACTCTGGAAGCACCATATATTTT
CASSLGNSGSTIYF
>TRBV10-3|14|NA|TRBD1|TRBJ2-7
TGTGCCACCCGGACAGGGGAGGTTTCCTACGAGCAGTACTTC
CATRTGEVSYEQYF
>TRBV6-1|14|NA|TRBD1|TRBJ2-7
TGTGCCAGCAGTGTCACAGGGGTAGCGTACGAGCAGTACTTC
CASSVTGVAYEQYF
>TRBV4-3|16|NA|NA|TRBJ1-1
TGCGCCAGCAGCCAAGAATATTGGTCGGTGACGTCCGAAGCTTTCTTT
CASSQEYWSVTSEAFF
>TRBV7-9|14|NA|TRBD1|TRBJ2-3
TGTGCCAGCAGCCCGGACAGGGGGCCCGATACGCAGTATTTT
CASSPDRGPDTQYF
>TRBV19|15|NA|NA|TRBJ2-2
TGTGCCAGTAGTACAGGGCGGGATCGAACCGGGGAGCTGTTTTTT
CASSTGRDRTGELFF
>TRBV9|17|NA|TRBD2|TRBJ2-3
TGTGCCAGCAGCGTAGTAGGAGGGGACTACGACACAGATACGCAGTATTTT
CASSVVGGDYDTDTQYF
>TRBV7-2|14|NA|NA|TRBJ1-2
TGTGCCAGCAGCCCAGAGCCGGGGGTCAGGGGCTACACCTTC
CASSPEPGVRGYTF
>TRBV28|16|NA|NA|TRBJ2-7
TGTGCCAGCAGTTCCATTACAGGGTCCCTGACCTACGAGCAGTACTTC
CASSSITGSLTYEQYF
>TRBV19|14|NA|NA|TRBJ1-2
TGTGCCAGTAGTATAGGTCCCCAGGCAAGGGGCTACACCTTC
CASSIGPQARGYTF
>TRBV21-1|15|NA|NA|TRBJ2-5
TGTGCCAGCAGCGCGGCGATGGAGGAGGAGGAGACCCAGTACTTC
CASSAAMEEEETQYF
>TRBV5-1|16|NA|TRBD1|TRBJ2-7
TGCGCCAGCAGCTCGACAGGGGGCACCACCCCCTACGAGCAGTACTTC
CASSSTGGTTPYEQYF
>TRBV6-5|9|NA|NA|TRBJ2-4
TGTGCCAGCAGTTCCGAGAGGGAGTTC
CASSSEREF
>TRBV4-2|14|NA|NA|TRBJ2-5
TGTGCCAGCAGCCAAGTTACCCCCGCGGAGACCCAGTACTTC
CASSQVTPAETQYF
>TRBV2|17|NA|NA|TRBJ1-6
TGTGCCAGCAGTATCATGGACATTTTCTCCTATAATTCACCCCTCCACTTT
CASSIMDIFSYNSPLHF
>TRBV5-4|12|NA|NA|TRBJ1-2
TGTGCCAGCAGCGCCGACAACTATGGCTACACCTTC
CASSADNYGYTF